This entry lists 21 T cell receptor beta chains sequenced from one sample in a study of blood T cell repertoires in COVID-19. Data came from immunoSEQ multiplex PCR; TCRdb stores just in-frame clones and leaves some out. The table includes 30,000 to 40,000 clones, 75% detected once. The sequencing sample was made of peripheral blood. These receptors came from an elderly man with active or convalescent COVID-19.

J is TRBJ2-1 and V is TRBV7-9, with 9 nucleotides matching TRBD1. CDR3 size: 14 residues. J was trimmed by 13 bases and V by 5 bases; bases with no gene match: 12. CDR1 is SEHNR, CDR2 FQNEAQ, per germline (reference sequence). The CDR3 DNA reads as TGTGCCAGCAGCGACAGTGGACAGGGGCCCCTCCAGTTCTTC. Its translation: CASSDSGQGPLQFF. Filled out from reference TRBV7-9 and TRBJ2-1, the complete variable domain reads DTGVSQNPRHKITKRGQNVTFRCDPISEHNRLYWYRQTLGQGPEFLTYFQNEAQLEKSRLLSDRFSAERPKGSFSTLEIQRTEQGDSAMYLCASSDSGQGPLQFFGPGTRLTVL.

The rearrangement links TRBV7-2 to TRBJ1-4; 8 positions agree with TRBD1. The length of the CDR3 is 13 residues. Germline loops: CDR1 SGHTA, CDR2 FQGNSA. V was clipped by 5 bases and J by 8 bases; unmatched bases: 4. CDR3 loop: CASSRTGREKLFF. The CDR3 region has the DNA TGTGCCAGCAGCAGGACAGGGCGCGAAAAACTGTTTTTT.

The V call is TRBV11-2, the J call TRBJ2-7, with 9 bases matching TRBD2. Germline CDR1 SGHAT, CDR2 FQNNGV. Losses at the gene ends were 5 bases for V and 2 bases for J; bases not matched to a gene: 7. This CDR3 comprises 15 residues. CDR3 sequence (DNA): TGTGCCAGCAGCGATCCGGGACTAGCAACCTACGAGCAGTACTTC. Protein product: CASSDPGLATYEQYF.

The rearrangement joins TRBV5-1 to TRBJ2-3; maybe TRBD2 (6 bases). Per the germline V gene, CDR1 is SGHRS and CDR2 is YFSETQ. Trimming shortened V by 1 base and J by 0 bases, and 24 bases separated the two germline ends. The CDR3 length is 20 residues. CDR3 in amino acids: CASSLSFEGTGDFSTDTQYF. In DNA form, the CDR3 reads TGCGCCAGCAGCTTGTCGTTTGAGGGGACGGGGGATTTTAGCACAGATACGCAGTATTTT.

This clone appeared once. The genes are TRBV11-3 and TRBJ1-1, with D perhaps matching TRBD1 (5 bases). The germline gives CDR1 SGHNT, CDR2 YENEEA. The CDR3 extends over 15 amino acids. V dropped 3 bases and J dropped 6 bases, with 17 bases sitting between them. CDR3 protein: CASSFYGGGIPEAFF. The CDR3 region has the DNA TGTGCCAGCAGCTTTTACGGGGGAGGGATCCCTGAAGCTTTCTTT.

V is TRBV5-1 and J is TRBJ2-7; D is perhaps TRBD1 (6 bases). V was pared by 4 bases and J by 0 bases, with 14 bases between. This CDR3 is 15 amino acids long. Per the germline V gene, CDR1 is SGHRS and CDR2 is YFSETQ. The CDR3 spells CASSRNPTGSYEQYF. The CDR3 nucleotides are TGCGCCAGCAGCAGAAATCCGACAGGCTCCTACGAGCAGTACTTC.

V is TRBV7-3 and J is TRBJ2-1; weak D call: TRBD2 (5 bases). CDR1 and CDR2 (germline): SGHTA, FQGTGA. With 5 bases removed from V and 4 bases from J, the gap between germline ends came to 9 bases. CDR3 length: 13 amino acids. The CDR3 region is CASSQSGYNEQFF. In DNA, the CDR3 is TGTGCCAGCAGCCAAAGCGGTTACAATGAGCAGTTCTTC.

The rearrangement joins TRBV2 to TRBJ1-2, with 7 bases that match TRBD1. The CDR3 is 15 amino acids. Germline CDR1 is SNHLY and CDR2 is FYNNEI. The ends lost 4 bases at V and 3 bases at J; junction bases unmatched: 8. CDR3: CASSGGQRLDYGYTF. As DNA, the CDR3 is TGTGCCAGCAGTGGGGGACAGCGACTTGACTATGGCTACACCTTC.

The V and J genes are TRBV21-1 and TRBJ1-6; the table's D gene call, TRBD1, was not cross checked with the DNA. TRBV21-1 is annotated as a pseudogene. The CDR3 totals 22 residues. The CDR3 loop is CASSKQGTGGRVNCSYNSPLHF. The CDR3 DNA reads as TGTGCCAGCAGCAAACAGGGGACAGGGGGCAGAGTTAATTGCTCCTATAATTCACCCCTCCACTTT.

This sequence joins TRBV27 and TRBJ2-7, with a tentative D call TRBD2 (6 bases). There are 13 residues in the CDR3. V was trimmed by 2 bases and J by 13 bases, leaving 18 bases between them. The V gene's germline CDR1 is MNHEY and CDR2 SMNVEV (reference sequence). The CDR3 DNA follows: TGTGCCAGCAGTTTACGTCCTGGAAGGGAGGAATACTTC. Its translation: CASSLRPGREEYF.

The chain employs TRBV6-2 or TRBV6-3 and TRBJ1-5; D possibly corresponds to TRBD1 (5 bases). This CDR3 is built from 16 residues. V was pared by 5 bases and J by 2 bases, with 16 bases between. Germline V gene sequence: CDR1 MNHEY, CDR2 SVGEGT. CDR3: CASSTEPRVGNQPQHF. CDR3 coding DNA: TGTGCCAGCAGTACCGAACCCAGGGTCGGCAATCAGCCCCAGCATTTT.

This chain connects TRBV5-5 to TRBJ2-7; 7 bases agree with TRBD1. Unmatched junction bases numbered 7, after V lost 1 base and J lost 3 bases. The CDR3 is 15 residues long. Germline-derived CDR1 and CDR2 are SGHKS and YYEKEE (reference sequence). CDR3 nucleotide sequence: TGTGCCAGCAGCTTGTCGGGACAGAGCGTCTACGAGCAGTACTTC. Amino acids: CASSLSGQSVYEQYF. The variable domain in full, completed from reference TRBV5-5 and TRBJ2-7, reads DAGVTQSPTHLIKTRGQQVTLRCSPISGHKSVSWYQQVLGQGPQFIFQYYEKEERGRGNFPDRFSARQFPNYSSELNVNALLLGDSALYLCASSLSGQSVYEQYFGPGTRLTVT.

The J gene is TRBJ2-7, the V gene TRBV3-1 (or the pseudogene TRBV3-2); the D gene is possibly TRBD1 (5 bases). V lost 3 bases, J lost 4 bases, and 13 bases lay in between. From germline, CDR1 is LGHDT and CDR2 YNNKEL (reference sequence). The CDR3 loop spans 14 amino acids. CDR3: CASSHSGNSYEQYF. CDR3 in DNA: TGTGCCAGCAGCCATTCAGGGAATTCGTACGAGCAGTACTTC.

This chain uses TRBV2 with TRBJ2-3, with D perhaps TRBD2 (6 bases). V was pared by 3 bases and J by 1 base, with 11 bases between. Germline V CDR1 and CDR2: SNHLY, FYNNEI. CDR3 size: 15 residues. The CDR3 region is CASSDWASGTDTQYF. CDR3 in DNA: TGTGCCAGCAGTGATTGGGCTAGCGGCACAGATACGCAGTATTTT.

V gene TRBV28 combines with J gene TRBJ2-2; 9 nucleotides match TRBD1. CDR3 length: 15 amino acids. Germline V lookup: CDR1 MDHEN, CDR2 SYDVKM. With V trimmed by 6 bases and J by 3 bases, 5 bases remained unmatched. The CDR3 is CASSTGGGYTGELFF. As DNA, the CDR3 is TGTGCCAGCAGCACAGGGGGCGGGTACACCGGGGAGCTGTTTTTT.

The rearrangement links TRBV19 to TRBJ2-5, with 9 bases matching TRBD1. This CDR3 is 14 amino acids long. J lost 5 bases, V lost 9 bases, and 10 bases had no gene match. Germline CDR1 reads LNHDA; CDR2 reads SQIVND (reference sequence). This CDR3 reads CASRPTGGVETQYF. CDR3 bases: TGTGCCAGCCGACCAACAGGGGGCGTTGAGACCCAGTACTTC.

This chain uses TRBV3-1 (or the pseudogene TRBV3-2) with TRBJ1-2, with unresolved D. The V gene lost 0 bases and the J gene lost 6 bases, with 11 bases spanning the gap. Germline V lookup: CDR1 LGHDT, CDR2 YNNKEL (reference sequence). The CDR3 is 14 residues long. The CDR3 sequence is CASSQDGEADGYTF. CDR3 in DNA: TGTGCCAGCAGCCAAGACGGGGAGGCCGATGGCTACACCTTC.

The rearrangement uses TRBV9 and TRBJ2-1, with D possibly matching TRBD2 (6 bases). Trimming removed 5 bases at V and 2 bases at J, with 17 bases between. Germline V gene sequence: CDR1 SGDLS, CDR2 YYNGEE. CDR3 length equals 16 residues. The CDR3 protein is CASRDSGPLAYNEQFF. CDR3 bases: TGTGCCAGCAGGGATAGCGGCCCTCTGGCCTACAATGAGCAGTTCTTC.

This chain links TRBV7-8 with TRBJ2-7; 8 bases fit TRBD1. V was clipped by 3 bases and J by 0 bases; unmatched bases: 4. Germline V lookup: CDR1 SGHVS, CDR2 FQNEAQ. This CDR3 comprises 15 residues. CDR3 amino acids: CASSFLRGLSYEQYF. DNA of the CDR3: TGTGCCAGCAGCTTCCTCAGGGGGCTCTCCTACGAGCAGTACTTC.

This sequence joins TRBV28 and TRBJ1-1; TRBD1 matches at 8 bases. The V and J ends lost 5 bases and 6 bases, in that order; junction bases with no gene match: 14. The germline V gene encodes CDR1 MDHEN and CDR2 SYDVKM. This CDR3 has 16 residues. In DNA, the CDR3 is TGTGCCAGCAGTACCCAACAGGGGGGGATAAACCCTGAAGCTTTCTTT. Its translation is CASSTQQGGINPEAFF.

The chain couples TRBV3-1 (or the pseudogene TRBV3-2) to TRBJ2-1, with D maybe TRBD1 (6 bases). The CDR3 totals 15 residues. Germline assignment: CDR1 LGHDT and CDR2 YNNKEL (reference sequence). Between the trimmed V and J ends, which lost 1 base and 8 bases, there was a span of 15 bases. In DNA form, the CDR3 reads TGTGCCAGCAGCCAAGGTGGGGGCATCGGCGATGAGCAGTTCTTC. Protein sequence: CASSQGGGIGDEQFF.